Following are 20 T cell receptor beta chains from one sample sequenced in a study of naive CD8 T cells in extremely preterm neonates (dated by TCRdb to 2016 to 2017). Preparation of the library involved the immunoSEQ multiplex PCR assay. The table comes from immuneACCESS by way of TCRdb, which keeps in-frame sequences with V and J called. Part of the clones is missing from these tables; in studies checked, under half for an unresolved V gene and the rest for unknown reasons. Counted in this sample were 7,000 to 7,500 clones; 95% to 98% of them appeared once. Clones ranked in the top ten supply over 0.3% of the sample. The sequenced material came from naive CD8+ T cells from blood. The origin of the receptors is a human donor in good health.

The V gene is TRBV30, the J gene TRBJ1-5; no clear D. Per germline, CDR1 GTSNPN and CDR2 SVGIG (reference sequence). Trimming stripped 1 base from V and 1 base from J, with 8 bases between. CDR3 length: 14 amino acids. The CDR3 sequence is CAWSAVASNQPQHF. The CDR3 DNA is TGTGCCTGGAGTGCGGTTGCAAGCAATCAGCCCCAGCATTTT.

The V call is TRBV28, the J call TRBJ1-2; tentatively, D is TRBD1 (6 bases). The CDR3 is 15 residues long. The ends were cut back, 4 bases at V and 2 bases at J, with 14 bases in the middle. Germline values: CDR1 MDHEN, CDR2 SYDVKM. The DNA of the CDR3 is TGTGCCAGCAGTTCGTGGACAGAGGTAAACTATGGCTACACCTTC. It codes for CASSSWTEVNYGYTF.

CDR3 bases: TGTGCCAGTAGTATTTACGGGGGGAGCAATCAGCCCCAGCATTTT. Protein: CASSIYGGSNQPQHF. The rearrangement joins TRBV19 to TRBJ1-5, with D perhaps TRBD1 (5 bases). The CDR3 contains 15 residues. V was cut by 3 bases and J by 1 base, with 10 bases left in between. Germline-derived CDR1 and CDR2 are LNHDA and SQIVND (reference sequence).

V gene TRBV21-1 combines with J gene TRBJ2-3; whether TRBD2, the table's D call, matches the DNA was not checked. TRBV21-1 is described as a pseudogene. The CDR3 loop spans 24 amino acids. Here the CDR3 DNA reads TGTGCCAGCAGCAAAGGGGGAGAGGGGCTCACGGACAAACCGGAGCGGGAGGGGACAGATACGCAGTATTTT. Its translation is CASSKGGEGLTDKPEREGTDTQYF.

The V call is TRBV9, the J call TRBJ2-3, with TRBD2 matching 7 bases. Per the germline V gene, CDR1 is SGDLS and CDR2 is YYNGEE. There are 14 residues in the CDR3. With V trimmed by 0 bases and J by 6 bases, 4 bases remained unmatched. The CDR3 bases are TGTGCCAGCAGCGTAGGGGGAGCGGGGGATACGCAGTATTTT. Residues: CASSVGGAGDTQYF. The variable domain in full, completed from reference TRBV9 and TRBJ2-3, reads DSGVTQTPKHLITATGQRVTLRCSPRSGDLSVYWYQQSLDQGLQFLIQYYNGEERAKGNILERFSAQQFPDLHSELNLSSLELGDSALYFCASSVGGAGDTQYFGPGTRLTVL.

The chain combines TRBV4-1 with TRBJ2-3; TRBD2 agrees at 12 bases. Germline trimming cut 3 bases from V and 0 bases from J; bases unmatched to any gene: 1. CDR3 size: 16 residues. CDR1 is MGHRA, CDR2 YSYEKL, per germline. CDR3 sequence (DNA): TGCGCCAGCAGCCACGGGACTAGCGGGAGCACAGATACGCAGTATTTT. Amino acids: CASSHGTSGSTDTQYF.

This rearrangement joins TRBV7-8 to TRBJ2-3, with D possibly matching TRBD2 (5 bases). The germline gives CDR1 SGHVS, CDR2 FQNEAQ. The CDR3 consists of 15 residues. V was cut by 5 bases and J by 0 bases, with 12 bases left in between. The CDR3 protein is CASSHSERSTDTQYF. CDR3 nucleotide sequence: TGTGCCAGCAGCCATTCGGAGCGGAGCACAGATACGCAGTATTTT.

The chain has TRBV28 and TRBJ2-7; TRBD2 agrees at 7 bases. The germline V gene has CDR1 MDHEN and CDR2 SYDVKM. CDR3 length: 11 amino acids. V lost 2 bases and J lost 12; bases outside the gene matches: 4. The CDR3: CASSLGGDLYF. The CDR3, as DNA: TGTGCCAGCAGTTTAGGGGGGGACCTGTACTTC.

The chain links TRBV7-9 to TRBJ1-1; the D gene is possibly TRBD1 (5 bases). The CDR3 covers 14 residues. The ends were cut back, 5 bases at V and 5 bases at J, with 15 bases in the middle. The germline V gene has CDR1 SEHNR and CDR2 FQNEAQ (reference sequence). Written as DNA, the CDR3 is TGTGCCAGCAGCCGGGGTGGGGAGGGGACTGAAGCTTTCTTT. Encoded protein: CASSRGGEGTEAFF.

The rearrangement joins TRBV11-2 to TRBJ2-1; 7 bases agree with TRBD2. CDR1 is SGHAT, CDR2 FQNNGV, per germline. This CDR3 has 17 amino acids. J was trimmed by 2 bases and V by 5 bases; bases with no gene match: 12. The CDR3 sequence is CASSPPVSGPTYNEQFF. The CDR3 bases are TGTGCCAGCAGCCCCCCGGTTAGCGGGCCTACCTACAATGAGCAGTTCTTC.

This sequence joins TRBV21-1 and TRBJ1-5; the table calls TRBD1, which could not be checked here. TRBV21-1 represents a pseudogene. The CDR3 is 16 amino acids. CDR3 region: CASSKAPDSPNQPQHF. DNA of the CDR3: TGTGCCAGCAGCAAAGCGCCGGACAGTCCGAATCAGCCCCAGCATTTT.

The chain is built from TRBV15 and TRBJ2-5, with TRBD1 matching over 9 bases. The CDR3 contains 19 residues. Trimming removed 0 bases from V and 2 bases from J; junction bases left unmatched: 13. Germline CDR1 reads LNHNV; CDR2 reads YYDKDF (reference sequence). CDR3 loop: CATSRDLGRGQGWQETQYF. CDR3 nucleotide sequence: TGTGCCACCAGCAGAGATCTTGGGCGAGGACAGGGGTGGCAAGAGACCCAGTACTTC. Based on the CDR3 plus reference TRBV15 and TRBJ2-5, the full variable domain is DAMVIQNPRYQVTQFGKPVTLSCSQTLNHNVMYWYQQKSSQAPKLLFHYYDKDFNNEADTPDNFQSRRPNTSFCFLDIRSPGLGDTAMYLCATSRDLGRGQGWQETQYFGPGTRLLVL.

The V and J genes are TRBV27 and TRBJ2-1, with 7 bases lining up with TRBD1. The CDR3 length is 14 residues. Germline trimming cut 5 bases from V and 5 bases from J; bases unmatched to any gene: 6. Germline-derived CDR1 and CDR2 are MNHEY and SMNVEV (reference sequence). The CDR3 region has the DNA TGTGCCAGCAGTCCCCTGGGACAGCACAATGAGCAGTTCTTC. It specifies CASSPLGQHNEQFF.

The gene calls are TRBV30 and TRBJ2-7; 7 bases are shared with TRBD2. The CDR3 runs 13 residues. Trimming took 3 bases from V and 3 from J; bases not matched to a gene: 5. The V gene's germline CDR1 is GTSNPN and CDR2 SVGIG (reference sequence). CDR3 sequence (DNA): TGTGCCTGGAGCTTGGGCGGGAGCTACGAGCAGTACTTC. It encodes CAWSLGGSYEQYF.

The rearrangement uses TRBV7-6 and TRBJ2-1; 9 bases are a match to TRBD2. CDR1 is SGHVS and CDR2 is FNYEAQ in the germline V gene. The CDR3 sequence is 14 residues long. Trimming took 5 bases from V and 7 from J; bases not matched to a gene: 6. This CDR3 reads CASSRAGGINEQFF. In DNA form, the CDR3 reads TGTGCCAGCAGCAGAGCGGGAGGCATAAATGAGCAGTTCTTC.

This chain connects TRBV2 to TRBJ1-1; D is possibly TRBD1 (5 bases). V lost 6 bases, J lost 12 bases, and 14 bases lay in between. This CDR3 spans 11 amino acids. Germline V CDR1 and CDR2: SNHLY, FYNNEI. CDR3 loop: CASRTGGESFF. The CDR3 region has the DNA TGTGCCAGCAGGACGGGGGGAGAGTCTTTCTTT.

V usage is TRBV27 and J usage is TRBJ2-7; maybe TRBD1 (6 bases). The CDR3 has 14 amino acids. The germline CDR1 and CDR2 sequences are MNHEY and SMNVEV (reference sequence). V was shortened by 2 bases and J by 3 bases, with 11 bases between the two germline ends. This CDR3 reads CASSLAGAFYEQYF. For the CDR3, the DNA is TGTGCCAGCAGTTTAGCAGGGGCCTTCTACGAGCAGTACTTC.

The chain uses TRBV19 and TRBJ2-1; 10 bases are shared with TRBD2. The germline CDR1 and CDR2 sequences are LNHDA and SQIVND (reference sequence). V was clipped by 5 bases and J by 8 bases; unmatched bases: 12. The CDR3 has 16 amino acids. This chain's CDR3 is CASSLLAGEKKDEQFF. The CDR3 region has the DNA TGTGCCAGTAGTCTTCTAGCGGGAGAAAAGAAGGATGAGCAGTTCTTC.

The V call is TRBV27, the J call TRBJ2-2; weak D call: TRBD2 (5 bases). This CDR3 is built from 13 residues. Trimming took off 5 bases at V and 6 bases at J, with 10 bases between the two ends. CDR1 is MNHEY, CDR2 SMNVEV, per germline (reference sequence). This chain's CDR3 is CASSPLAAGELFF. CDR3 sequence (DNA): TGTGCCAGCAGTCCTCTAGCTGCCGGGGAGCTGTTTTTT.

This chain connects TRBV5-6 to TRBJ1-4; the D gene is possibly TRBD1 (6 bases). CDR1 is SGHDT, CDR2 YYEEEE, per germline. The CDR3 contains 14 residues. V lost 2 bases, J lost 7 bases, and 12 bases lay in between. In nucleotides, the CDR3 is TGTGCCAGCAGCTTAACAGGGTGGTTTGAAAAACTGTTTTTT. Its protein is CASSLTGWFEKLFF.